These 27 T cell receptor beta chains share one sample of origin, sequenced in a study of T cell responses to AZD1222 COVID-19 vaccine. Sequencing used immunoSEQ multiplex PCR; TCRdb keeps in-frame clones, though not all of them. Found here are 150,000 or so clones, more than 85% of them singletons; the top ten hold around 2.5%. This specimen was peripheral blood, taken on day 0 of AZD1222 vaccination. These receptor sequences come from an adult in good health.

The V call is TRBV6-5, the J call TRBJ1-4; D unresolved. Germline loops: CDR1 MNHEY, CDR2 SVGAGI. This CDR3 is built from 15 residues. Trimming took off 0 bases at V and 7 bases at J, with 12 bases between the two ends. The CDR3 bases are TGTGCCAGCAGTTACTCGAGCGGGAATAGTGAAAAACTGTTTTTT. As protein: CASSYSSGNSEKLFF.

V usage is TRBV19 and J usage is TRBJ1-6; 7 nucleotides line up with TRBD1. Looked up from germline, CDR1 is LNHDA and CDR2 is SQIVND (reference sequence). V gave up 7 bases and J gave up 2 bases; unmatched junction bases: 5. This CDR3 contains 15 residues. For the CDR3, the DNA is TGTGCCAGTACAGGGGGTCAGACCTATAATTCACCCCTCCACTTT. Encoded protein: CASTGGQTYNSPLHF. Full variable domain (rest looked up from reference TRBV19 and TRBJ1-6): DGGITQSPKYLFRKEGQNVTLSCEQNLNHDAMYWYRQDPGQGLRLIYYSQIVNDFQKGDIAEGYSVSREKKESFPLTVTSAQKNPTAFYLCASTGGQTYNSPLHFGNGTRLTVT.

CDR3 bases: TGTGCCAGCAACGATTGGGACAGGGCCCGCGAGCAGTACTTC. It codes for CASNDWDRAREQYF. The chain carries TRBV2 and TRBJ2-7; 9 nucleotides line up with TRBD1. The CDR3 extends over 14 amino acids. Germline CDR1 SNHLY, CDR2 FYNNEI. V was clipped by 7 bases and J by 6 bases; unmatched bases: 10.

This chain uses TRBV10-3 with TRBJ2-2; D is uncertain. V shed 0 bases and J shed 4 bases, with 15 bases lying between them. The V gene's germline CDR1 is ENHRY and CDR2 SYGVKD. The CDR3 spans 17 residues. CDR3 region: CAISESGLELGTGELFF. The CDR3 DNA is TGTGCCATCAGTGAGTCAGGGCTCGAGCTAGGCACCGGGGAGCTGTTTTTT.

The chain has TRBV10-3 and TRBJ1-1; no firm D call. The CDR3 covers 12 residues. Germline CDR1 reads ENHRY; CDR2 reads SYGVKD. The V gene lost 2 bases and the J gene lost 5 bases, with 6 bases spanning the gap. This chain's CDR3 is CAISEGETEAFF. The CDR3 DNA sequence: TGTGCCATCAGTGAGGGGGAGACTGAAGCTTTCTTT.

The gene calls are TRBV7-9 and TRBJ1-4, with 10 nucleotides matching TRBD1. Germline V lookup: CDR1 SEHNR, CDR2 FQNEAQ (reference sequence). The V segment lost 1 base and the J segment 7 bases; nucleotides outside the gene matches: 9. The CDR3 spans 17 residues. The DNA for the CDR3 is TGTGCCAGCAGCTTAGGTCAGACAGGGGGCGATGGTGAAAAACTGTTTTTT. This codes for CASSLGQTGGDGEKLFF.

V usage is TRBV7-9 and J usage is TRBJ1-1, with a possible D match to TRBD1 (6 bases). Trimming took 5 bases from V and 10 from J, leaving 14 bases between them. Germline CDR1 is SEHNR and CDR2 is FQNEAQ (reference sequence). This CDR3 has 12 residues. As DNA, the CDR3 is TGTGCCAGCAGCGCAGAACAGGGTAGAGCTTTCTTT. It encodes CASSAEQGRAFF.

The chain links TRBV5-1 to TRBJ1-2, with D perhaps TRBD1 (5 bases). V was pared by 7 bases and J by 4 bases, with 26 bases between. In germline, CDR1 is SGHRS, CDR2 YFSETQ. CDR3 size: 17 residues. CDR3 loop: CASRGSALQAAGYGYTF. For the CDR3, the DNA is TGCGCCAGCCGAGGATCTGCCCTACAGGCTGCTGGCTATGGCTACACCTTC. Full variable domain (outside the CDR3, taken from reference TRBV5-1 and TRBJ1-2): KAGVTQTPRYLIKTRGQQVTLSCSPISGHRSVSWYQQTPGQGLQFLFEYFSETQRNKGNFPGRFSGRQFSNSRSEMNVSTLELGDSALYLCASRGSALQAAGYGYTFGSGTRLTVV.

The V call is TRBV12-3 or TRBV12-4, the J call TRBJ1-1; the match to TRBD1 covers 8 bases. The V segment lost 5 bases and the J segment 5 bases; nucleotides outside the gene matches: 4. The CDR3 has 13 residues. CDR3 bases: TGTGCCAGCAGTCAACAGGGGGATACTGAAGCTTTCTTT. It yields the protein CASSQQGDTEAFF.

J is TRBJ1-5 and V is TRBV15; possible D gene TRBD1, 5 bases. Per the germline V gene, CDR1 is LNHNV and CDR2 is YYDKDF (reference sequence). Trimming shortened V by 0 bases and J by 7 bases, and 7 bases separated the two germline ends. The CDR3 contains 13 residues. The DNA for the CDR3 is TGTGCCACCAGCAGAGATGAGGGGCAGCCCCAGCATTTT. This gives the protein CATSRDEGQPQHF. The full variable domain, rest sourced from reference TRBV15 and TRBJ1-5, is DAMVIQNPRYQVTQFGKPVTLSCSQTLNHNVMYWYQQKSSQAPKLLFHYYDKDFNNEADTPDNFQSRRPNTSFCFLDIRSPGLGDTAMYLCATSRDEGQPQHFGDGTRLSIL.

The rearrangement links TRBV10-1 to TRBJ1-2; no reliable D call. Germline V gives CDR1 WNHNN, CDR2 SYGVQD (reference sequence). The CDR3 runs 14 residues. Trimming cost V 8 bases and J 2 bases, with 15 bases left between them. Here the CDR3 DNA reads TGCGCCAGCCGACCCTTGACCCTAAACTATGGCTACACCTTC. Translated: CASRPLTLNYGYTF.

CDR3 sequence: CASSIDAPRSAQYF. The CDR3 region has the DNA TGTGCCAGTAGTATAGATGCCCCGAGGTCAGCGCAGTATTTT. This chain connects TRBV19 to TRBJ2-3; no reliable D call. Germline CDR1 LNHDA, CDR2 SQIVND (reference sequence). V was pared by 0 bases and J by 10 bases, with 14 bases between. This CDR3 has 14 residues.

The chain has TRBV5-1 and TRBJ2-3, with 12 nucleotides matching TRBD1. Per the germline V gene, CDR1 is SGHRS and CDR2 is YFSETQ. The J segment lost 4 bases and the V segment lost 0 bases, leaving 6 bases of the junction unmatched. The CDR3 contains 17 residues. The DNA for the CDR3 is TGCGCCAGCAGCTTGGTGTCCGGGACAGGGGGCGCAGATACGCAGTATTTT. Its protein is CASSLVSGTGGADTQYF.

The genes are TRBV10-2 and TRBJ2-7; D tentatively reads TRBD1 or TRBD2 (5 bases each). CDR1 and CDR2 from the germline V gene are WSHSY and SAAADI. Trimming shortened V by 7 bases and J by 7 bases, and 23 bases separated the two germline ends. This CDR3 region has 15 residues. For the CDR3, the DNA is TGCGCCAGCAAATCCAGGACCGGAGGAAAGGGGGAGCAGTACTTC. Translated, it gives CASKSRTGGKGEQYF.

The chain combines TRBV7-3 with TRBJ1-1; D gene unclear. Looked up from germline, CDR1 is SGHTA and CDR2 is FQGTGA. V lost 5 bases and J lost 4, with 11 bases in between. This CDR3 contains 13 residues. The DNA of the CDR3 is TGTGCCAGCAGCCCAACTCCGGGCACTGAAGCTTTCTTT. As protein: CASSPTPGTEAFF.

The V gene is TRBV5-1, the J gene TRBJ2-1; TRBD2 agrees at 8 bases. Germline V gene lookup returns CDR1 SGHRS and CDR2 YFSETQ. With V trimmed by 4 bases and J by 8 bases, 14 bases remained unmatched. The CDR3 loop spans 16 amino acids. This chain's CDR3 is CASSPQVSGNRDEQFF. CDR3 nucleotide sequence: TGCGCCAGCAGCCCTCAGGTTAGCGGGAACAGGGATGAGCAGTTCTTC.

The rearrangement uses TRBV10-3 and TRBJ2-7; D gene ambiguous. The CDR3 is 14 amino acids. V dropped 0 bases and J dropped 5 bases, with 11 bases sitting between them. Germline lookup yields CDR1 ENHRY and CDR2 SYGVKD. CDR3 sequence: CAISESIGVNEQYF. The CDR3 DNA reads TGTGCCATCAGTGAGTCGATCGGCGTAAACGAGCAGTACTTC.

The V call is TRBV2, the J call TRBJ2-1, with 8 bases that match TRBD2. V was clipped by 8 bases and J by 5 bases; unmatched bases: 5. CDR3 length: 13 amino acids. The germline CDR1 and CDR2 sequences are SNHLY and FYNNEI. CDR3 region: CASRKLADNEQFF. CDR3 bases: TGTGCCAGCCGAAAACTAGCGGACAATGAGCAGTTCTTC.

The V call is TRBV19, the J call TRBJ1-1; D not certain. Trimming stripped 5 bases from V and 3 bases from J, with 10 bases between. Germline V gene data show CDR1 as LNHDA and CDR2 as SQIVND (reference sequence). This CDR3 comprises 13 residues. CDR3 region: CASSVQEDTEAFF. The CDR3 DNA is TGTGCCAGTAGTGTGCAGGAGGACACTGAAGCTTTCTTT.

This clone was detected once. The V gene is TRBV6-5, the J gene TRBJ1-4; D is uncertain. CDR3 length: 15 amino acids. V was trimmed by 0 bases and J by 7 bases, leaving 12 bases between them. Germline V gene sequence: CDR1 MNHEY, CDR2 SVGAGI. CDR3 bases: TGTGCCAGCAGTTACTCGTCTGGGGTCTCTGAAAAACTGTTTTTT. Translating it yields CASSYSSGVSEKLFF.

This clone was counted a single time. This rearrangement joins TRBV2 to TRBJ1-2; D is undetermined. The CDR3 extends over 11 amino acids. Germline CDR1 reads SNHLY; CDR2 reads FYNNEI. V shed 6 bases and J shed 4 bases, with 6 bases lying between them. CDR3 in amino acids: CASRESYGYTF. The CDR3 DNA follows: TGTGCCAGCAGGGAAAGCTATGGCTACACCTTC.

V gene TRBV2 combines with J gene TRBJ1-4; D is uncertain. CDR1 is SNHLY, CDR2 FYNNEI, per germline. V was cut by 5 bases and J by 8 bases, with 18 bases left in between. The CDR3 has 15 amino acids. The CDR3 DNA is TGTGCCAGCAGTACTGACGGACCCGAGGGAGAAAAACTGTTTTTT. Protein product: CASSTDGPEGEKLFF.

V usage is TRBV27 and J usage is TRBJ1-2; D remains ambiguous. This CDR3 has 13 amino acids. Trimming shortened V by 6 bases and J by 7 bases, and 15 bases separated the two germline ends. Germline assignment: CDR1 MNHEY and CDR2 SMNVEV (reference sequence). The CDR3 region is CASSFQASAGYTF. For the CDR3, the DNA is TGTGCCAGCAGCTTCCAGGCGTCGGCTGGCTACACCTTC.

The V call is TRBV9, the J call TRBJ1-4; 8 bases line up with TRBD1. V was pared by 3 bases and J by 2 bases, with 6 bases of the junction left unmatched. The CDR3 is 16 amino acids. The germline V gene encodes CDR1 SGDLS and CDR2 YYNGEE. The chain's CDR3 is CASSAGQGSTNEKLFF. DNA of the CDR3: TGTGCCAGCAGCGCAGGACAGGGAAGCACTAATGAAAAACTGTTTTTT.

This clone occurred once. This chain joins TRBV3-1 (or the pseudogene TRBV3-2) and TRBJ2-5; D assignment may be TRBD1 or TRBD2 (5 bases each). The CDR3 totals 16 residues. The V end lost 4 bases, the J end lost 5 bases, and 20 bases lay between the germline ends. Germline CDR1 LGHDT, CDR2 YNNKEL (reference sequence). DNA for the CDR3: TGTGCCAGCAGCCGATCAACCCCGGGGCCGCTGGAGACCCAGTACTTC. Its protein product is CASSRSTPGPLETQYF.

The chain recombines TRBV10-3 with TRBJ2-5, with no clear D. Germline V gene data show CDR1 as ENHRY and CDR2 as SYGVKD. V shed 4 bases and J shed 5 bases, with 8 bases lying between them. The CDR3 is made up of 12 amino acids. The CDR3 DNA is TGTGCCATCAGTGCCGGACGGGAGACCCAGTACTTC. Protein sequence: CAISAGRETQYF.

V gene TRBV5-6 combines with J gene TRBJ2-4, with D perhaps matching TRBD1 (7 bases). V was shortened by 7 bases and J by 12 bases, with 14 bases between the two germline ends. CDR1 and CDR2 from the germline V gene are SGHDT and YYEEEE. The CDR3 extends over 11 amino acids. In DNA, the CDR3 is TGTGCCAGCTCTCAGGGGGGAGGTCAGTACTTC. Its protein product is CASSQGGGQYF. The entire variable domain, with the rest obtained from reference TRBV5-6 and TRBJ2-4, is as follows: DAGVTQSPTHLIKTRGQQVTLRCSPKSGHDTVSWYQQALGQGPQFIFQYYEEEERQRGNFPDRFSGHQFPNYSSELNVNALLLGDSALYLCASSQGGGQYFGAGTRLSVL.